These T cell receptor beta chains were read from a single sample in a study of early T cells in non-severe SARS-CoV-2 infection. Via MiXCR, TCRdb re-called the 5' RACE reads, giving one row per CDR3 protein. The repertoire holds some 96,000 distinct CDR3 sequences, roughly 9.6% seen once, with less than 5.5% in the top ten. The input for sequencing was whole blood, taken at baseline. These receptors were obtained from an adult who was a healthcare worker with PCR-confirmed SARS-CoV-2 infection or an uninfected control (not recorded which). CDR3s include the opening cysteine and the closing phenylalanine or tryptophan. Each record gives: V gene, clone size, D gene, J gene, CDR3 DNA, CDR3 protein. The D gene is left open where the match is weak. Only part of the rows carry a size: once, few, many, or a class if the clone is expanded.

v_gene: TRBV20-1
abundance: NA
d_gene: NA
j_gene: TRBJ2-3
CDR3nt: TGCAGTGCCATTCAGGGGGATACGCAGTATTTT
CDR3aa: CSAIQGDTQYF

v_gene: TRBV7-2
abundance: few
d_gene: NA
j_gene: TRBJ1-6
CDR3nt: TGTGCCAGCAGCTTGACAGCGTATAATTCACCCCTCCACTTT
CDR3aa: CASSLTAYNSPLHF

v_gene: TRBV7-3
abundance: many
d_gene: TRBD2
j_gene: TRBJ2-5
CDR3nt: TGTGCCAGCAGCTTAGCGGGGGGGCAAGAGACCCAGTACTTC
CDR3aa: CASSLAGGQETQYF

v_gene: TRBV20-1
abundance: few
d_gene: TRBD2
j_gene: TRBJ2-5
CDR3nt: TGCAGTGCTAGCCGTCTAGCGGGGGAGGAGACCCAGTACTTC
CDR3aa: CSASRLAGEETQYF

v_gene: TRBV4-1
abundance: NA
d_gene: TRBD1
j_gene: TRBJ1-2
CDR3nt: TGCGCCAGCAGCCAAGATTTGGGGGACAGGCGATATGGCTACACCTTC
CDR3aa: CASSQDLGDRRYGYTF

v_gene: TRBV19
abundance: NA
d_gene: NA
j_gene: TRBJ1-1
CDR3nt: NA
CDR3aa: CATCLGMGMNTEAFF

v_gene: TRBV7-6
abundance: many
d_gene: NA
j_gene: TRBJ2-5
CDR3nt: TGTGCCAGCAGCTTAGGGGCATCGCATGGCGAGACCCAGTACTTC
CDR3aa: CASSLGASHGETQYF

v_gene: TRBV7-7
abundance: many
d_gene: NA
j_gene: TRBJ2-4
CDR3nt: TGTGCCAGCAGCTTAGGGACCAGAACCAAAAACATTCAGTACTTC
CDR3aa: CASSLGTRTKNIQYF

v_gene: TRBV29-1
abundance: NA
d_gene: TRBD1
j_gene: TRBJ1-4
CDR3nt: TGCAGCGTTGGGGACAGGGCTGATAATGAAAAACTGTTTTTT
CDR3aa: CSVGDRADNEKLFF

v_gene: TRBV7-2
abundance: NA
d_gene: NA
j_gene: TRBJ2-3
CDR3nt: TGTGCCAGCAGCATTGACTCTTCCACAGATACGCAGTATTTT
CDR3aa: CASSIDSSTDTQYF

v_gene: TRBV3-1
abundance: many
d_gene: NA
j_gene: TRBJ1-1
CDR3nt: TGTGCCAGCAGCCAAGTAGGGGGGACCACTGAAGCTTTCTTT
CDR3aa: CASSQVGGTTEAFF

v_gene: TRBV4-3
abundance: NA
d_gene: NA
j_gene: TRBJ1-4
CDR3nt: TGCGCCAGCAGCCAAGATCAGACAGGCCTTGAAGAAAAACTGTTTTTT
CDR3aa: CASSQDQTGLEEKLFF

v_gene: TRBV29-1
abundance: many
d_gene: NA
j_gene: TRBJ1-3
CDR3nt: TGCAGCGTTGATCAAGGTTCTGAAAACACCATATATTTT
CDR3aa: CSVDQGSENTIYF

v_gene: TRBV10-3
abundance: NA
d_gene: NA
j_gene: TRBJ2-3
CDR3nt: TGTGCCATCAAGCCACAGGGTGGGGATACGCAGTATTTT
CDR3aa: CAIKPQGGDTQYF

v_gene: TRBV4-2
abundance: many
d_gene: NA
j_gene: TRBJ1-1
CDR3nt: TGTGCCAGCAGCCAAGACCCAGCCGGGGGATGGAACTCTGAAGCTTTCTTT
CDR3aa: CASSQDPAGGWNSEAFF

v_gene: TRBV5-1
abundance: NA
d_gene: NA
j_gene: TRBJ1-6
CDR3nt: TGCGCCAGCAGCTTGACGGCCCTAGGGGGGCATTCACCCCTCCACTTT
CDR3aa: CASSLTALGGHSPLHF

v_gene: TRBV29-1
abundance: NA
d_gene: NA
j_gene: TRBJ2-7
CDR3nt: TGCAGCGTTGTGGGGAGCTCCTACGAGCAGTACTTC
CDR3aa: CSVVGSSYEQYF

v_gene: TRBV27
abundance: many
d_gene: NA
j_gene: TRBJ2-7
CDR3nt: TGTGCCAGCAGCCCGGGACTTTCCTACGAGCAGTACTTC
CDR3aa: CASSPGLSYEQYF

v_gene: TRBV10-3
abundance: NA
d_gene: NA
j_gene: TRBJ2-1
CDR3nt: TGTGCCACCAAGGAGACAGGAAATCCCGGACTAGTCTTCTTC
CDR3aa: CATKETGNPGLVFF

v_gene: TRBV12-3/TRBV12-4
abundance: NA
d_gene: NA
j_gene: TRBJ1-4
CDR3nt: TGTGCCAGCAGTTTAAGGCAGGGACGAAGGGAAAAACTGTTTTTT
CDR3aa: CASSLRQGRREKLFF

v_gene: TRBV10-3
abundance: few
d_gene: TRBD1
j_gene: TRBJ1-2
CDR3nt: TGTGCCATCAGCACGACAGGGGACCCATATACTAACTATGGCTACACCTTC
CDR3aa: CAISTTGDPYTNYGYTF

v_gene: TRBV9
abundance: NA
d_gene: TRBD1
j_gene: TRBJ1-6
CDR3nt: TGTGCCAGCAGCGCCCAGACAGGGGTTGCCTATAATTCACCCCTCCACTTT
CDR3aa: CASSAQTGVAYNSPLHF

v_gene: TRBV27
abundance: few
d_gene: NA
j_gene: TRBJ1-6
CDR3nt: TGTGCCAGCAGTTTTCTGGCCTATAATTCACCCCTCCACTTT
CDR3aa: CASSFLAYNSPLHF

v_gene: TRBV7-9
abundance: many
d_gene: NA
j_gene: TRBJ1-3
CDR3nt: TGTGCCAGCAGCTTAACGAGGGCAGTCAGAAACACCATATATTTT
CDR3aa: CASSLTRAVRNTIYF

v_gene: TRBV7-9
abundance: NA
d_gene: NA
j_gene: TRBJ1-1
CDR3nt: TGTGCCAGCAGCTTACTTCTGGTGAACACTGAAGCTTTCTTT
CDR3aa: CASSLLLVNTEAFF

v_gene: TRBV20-1
abundance: NA
d_gene: TRBD2
j_gene: TRBJ2-1
CDR3nt: TGCAGTGCTAGGGGGACTAGCGGATACAATGAGCAGTTCTTC
CDR3aa: CSARGTSGYNEQFF

v_gene: TRBV7-9
abundance: NA
d_gene: NA
j_gene: TRBJ2-3
CDR3nt: TGTGCCAGCAGGAAGGATTTATTCACAGATACGCAGTATTTT
CDR3aa: CASRKDLFTDTQYF

v_gene: TRBV29-1
abundance: once
d_gene: NA
j_gene: TRBJ2-7
CDR3nt: TGCAGCGTCCCGGGAGATACGAGTTCCGAGCAGTACTTC
CDR3aa: CSVPGDTSSEQYF

v_gene: TRBV4-2
abundance: many
d_gene: NA
j_gene: TRBJ1-4
CDR3nt: TGTGCCAGCAGCCAAGATAGGAGTGAAAAACTGTTTTTT
CDR3aa: CASSQDRSEKLFF

v_gene: TRBV10-3
abundance: few
d_gene: NA
j_gene: TRBJ2-2
CDR3nt: TGTGCCATCAGTGAGGCTCGGGAGAACACCGGGGAGCTGTTTTTT
CDR3aa: CAISEARENTGELFF

v_gene: TRBV27
abundance: few
d_gene: NA
j_gene: TRBJ2-7
CDR3nt: TGTGCCAGCAGCGGGGCAGGGTTGCACGAGCAGTACTTC
CDR3aa: CASSGAGLHEQYF

v_gene: TRBV27
abundance: NA
d_gene: NA
j_gene: TRBJ2-3
CDR3nt: TGTGCCAGCAATGGCCTTGGAACAGATACGCAGTATTTT
CDR3aa: CASNGLGTDTQYF

v_gene: TRBV6-2/TRBV6-3
abundance: few
d_gene: NA
j_gene: TRBJ2-1
CDR3nt: TGTGCCAGCAACCCTCGGGGGCCTGGTTCCTACAATGAGCAGTTCTTC
CDR3aa: CASNPRGPGSYNEQFF

v_gene: TRBV18
abundance: NA
d_gene: TRBD2
j_gene: TRBJ2-1
CDR3nt: TGTGCCAGCTCGCAACTAGCGGGGGTCTACAATGAGCAGTTCTTC
CDR3aa: CASSQLAGVYNEQFF

v_gene: TRBV19
abundance: many
d_gene: NA
j_gene: TRBJ1-2
CDR3nt: TGTGCCAGTAGTATAGGTTCTTCGTATGGCTACACCTTC
CDR3aa: CASSIGSSYGYTF

v_gene: TRBV2
abundance: few
d_gene: NA
j_gene: TRBJ2-7
CDR3nt: TGTGCCAGCAGGACCGATGGGGACGAGCAGTACTTC
CDR3aa: CASRTDGDEQYF

v_gene: TRBV28
abundance: NA
d_gene: NA
j_gene: TRBJ2-3
CDR3nt: TGTGCCAGCAGTTTAAGCCCCGGACTGGCTGAGGGGTCAGATACGCAGTATTTT
CDR3aa: CASSLSPGLAEGSDTQYF

v_gene: TRBV4-1
abundance: few
d_gene: NA
j_gene: TRBJ2-6
CDR3nt: TGCGCCAGCAGCCACGCCGGGCGAAGCGTCCTTTCGGCCAACGTCCTGACTTTC
CDR3aa: CASSHAGRSVLSANVLTF

v_gene: TRBV2
abundance: NA
d_gene: NA
j_gene: TRBJ2-1
CDR3nt: TGTGCCAGCAGTGAGAGGCTCCCGAGCTACAATGAGCAGTTCTTC
CDR3aa: CASSERLPSYNEQFF

v_gene: TRBV2
abundance: many
d_gene: NA
j_gene: TRBJ1-2
CDR3nt: TGTGCCAGCAGTCAACTACTAGTGACAGGTTGGAATTCCTATGGCTACACCTTC
CDR3aa: CASSQLLVTGWNSYGYTF

v_gene: TRBV6-1
abundance: NA
d_gene: NA
j_gene: TRBJ1-2
CDR3nt: TGTGCCGGATCGGGGAGTTACTATGGCTACACCTTC
CDR3aa: CAGSGSYYGYTF

v_gene: TRBV5-5
abundance: NA
d_gene: NA
j_gene: TRBJ2-3
CDR3nt: TGTGCCAGCAGCGATTCTCCTACCGGAGTTACTAGCACAGATACGCAGTATTTT
CDR3aa: CASSDSPTGVTSTDTQYF

v_gene: TRBV2
abundance: many
d_gene: NA
j_gene: TRBJ2-7
CDR3nt: TGTGCCGACAAATTGGACGGATACGAGCAGTACTTC
CDR3aa: CADKLDGYEQYF

v_gene: TRBV12-3/TRBV12-4
abundance: once
d_gene: NA
j_gene: TRBJ2-2
CDR3nt: TGTGCCAGCAGTTTAGCCGGGCCCGGGGAGCTGTTTTTT
CDR3aa: CASSLAGPGELFF

v_gene: TRBV11-2
abundance: few
d_gene: TRBD1
j_gene: TRBJ1-1
CDR3nt: TGTGCCAGCAGCTCGATTCCGGGACAGGGGAAAGCTTTCTTT
CDR3aa: CASSSIPGQGKAFF

v_gene: TRBV29-1
abundance: NA
d_gene: NA
j_gene: TRBJ1-1
CDR3nt: TGCAGCTCAAATCAGGGAACTGAAGCTTTCTTT
CDR3aa: CSSNQGTEAFF

v_gene: TRBV29-1
abundance: few
d_gene: NA
j_gene: TRBJ1-1
CDR3nt: TGCAGCGTTGGGGCAAACATGAACACTGAAGCTTTCTTT
CDR3aa: CSVGANMNTEAFF

v_gene: TRBV28
abundance: NA
d_gene: TRBD1
j_gene: TRBJ1-2
CDR3nt: TGTGCCAGCAGTCAGGGGGAACGCCTCTATGGCTACACCTTC
CDR3aa: CASSQGERLYGYTF

v_gene: TRBV12-2
abundance: few
d_gene: NA
j_gene: TRBJ2-7
CDR3nt: TGTGCAAGTCGCTCTACCCGCCGGGGGCCACCTTACGAGCAGTACTTC
CDR3aa: CASRSTRRGPPYEQYF

v_gene: TRBV7-8
abundance: NA
d_gene: TRBD2
j_gene: TRBJ2-3
CDR3nt: TGTGCCAGCAGTCACGACACTAGCGGGGGGGCAGTTACGCAGTATTTT
CDR3aa: CASSHDTSGGAVTQYF

v_gene: TRBV6-9
abundance: few
d_gene: NA
j_gene: TRBJ2-3
CDR3nt: TGTGCCAGCAGTTACTCGAACCCAGGGGAAGGCACAGATACGCAGTATTTT
CDR3aa: CASSYSNPGEGTDTQYF

v_gene: TRBV20-1
abundance: NA
d_gene: NA
j_gene: TRBJ2-1
CDR3nt: TGCAGTGCCAGGGGCCACTACAATGAGCAGTTCTTC
CDR3aa: CSARGHYNEQFF

v_gene: TRBV15
abundance: many
d_gene: NA
j_gene: TRBJ2-3
CDR3nt: TGTGCCACCAGCAGAGGCGGATCCACAGATACGCAGTATTTT
CDR3aa: CATSRGGSTDTQYF

v_gene: TRBV29-1
abundance: NA
d_gene: TRBD1
j_gene: TRBJ1-1
CDR3nt: TGCAGCGCACAGGGGGGATTGAACACTGAAGCTTTCTTT
CDR3aa: CSAQGGLNTEAFF